This T cell receptor (beta chain) originates from a study of blood T cells in healthy people across ages. The study's findings and limits: Long-lived and aged donors differed, with more naive CD4+ cells and higher diversity in the long-lived.

This clonotype has a handful of counts. The antigen is not known. With a J-beta primer mix and a sample-barcoded 5' primer, a second PCR ran about 6 to 11 cycles. TCRdb re-derived calls from the 5' RACE reads in MiXCR, one entry per CDR3 protein. This repertoire shows 1.5 million to 2 million distinct CDR3 sequences, 25% to 30% found once; its top ten account for roughly 8%. In terms of origin and age, donors were healthy Caucasian individuals from Russia aged 6 to 90. Germline loops: CDR1 SGHAT, CDR2 FQNNGV. The CDR3 consists of 16 residues. The chain recombines TRBV11-2 with TRBJ2-7; D tentatively fits TRBD1 or TRBD2 (5 bases each). The J call may not be correct, given that the DNA end is closer to TRBJ2-5. This TCR came from a woman aged 25 to 39 in good health. The source material was blood. DNA for the CDR3: TGTGCCAGCAGCTTAAGCCGGGGTGGGGCTGGAGAGACCCAGTACTTC. Amino acid sequence: CASSLSRGGAGETQYF.